The 24 T cell receptor beta chains below come from one sample, sequenced in a study of vaccination effects on CD4 cells after COVID-19. Some clones are missing from TCRdb's copy, which holds only in-frame ones; the method was immunoSEQ multiplex PCR. The sample comprises more than 60,000 clones, 70% to 85% of which are singletons, and around 2.4% rests with the top ten. When less than 12 days of culture had elapsed, CD4+ T cells were isolated. As their vaccination, participants received two doses of either BNT162b2 or mRNA-1273. Their antigens remain unidentified. Specimen: CD4+ T cells from PBMCs cultured without peptide, collected after COVID-19 vaccination. Receptors originate from a human donor who received a COVID-19 vaccine.

This rearrangement joins TRBV6-2 or TRBV6-3 to TRBJ2-7, with unresolved D. V gave up 5 bases and J gave up 0 bases, with 5 bases separating them. The CDR3 is 12 residues long. The V gene's germline CDR1 is MNHEY and CDR2 SVGEGT. CDR3 in DNA: TGTGCCAGCAGTCAGAGCTCCTACGAGCAGTACGTC. It specifies CASSQSSYEQYV.

The chain joins TRBV7-8 to TRBJ2-1, with unresolved D. The CDR3 contains 16 residues. Trimming stripped 5 bases from V and 0 bases from J, with 14 bases between. Per the germline V gene, CDR1 is SGHVS and CDR2 is FQNEAQ. The CDR3 nucleotides are TGTGCCAGCAGCCCCCGGGCGGCGAGCTCCTACAATGAGCAGTTCTTC. Translated: CASSPRAASSYNEQFF. The full variable domain, rest sourced from reference TRBV7-8 and TRBJ2-1, is GAGVSQSPRYKVAKRGQDVALRCDPISGHVSLFWYQQALGQGPEFLTYFQNEAQLDKSGLPSDRFFAERPEGSVSTLKIQRTQQEDSAVYLCASSPRAASSYNEQFFGPGTRLTVL.

This sequence joins TRBV6-5 and TRBJ1-4, with 10 bases that match TRBD1. The CDR3 contains 13 residues. V gave up 10 bases and J gave up 5 bases; unmatched junction bases: 4. Germline V gene data show CDR1 as MNHEY and CDR2 as SVGAGI. CDR3 DNA: TGTGCCACCAAGACAGGGGGCAATGAAAAACTGTTTTTT. Translating it yields CATKTGGNEKLFF.

CDR3 residues: CASSSTGTGGTRYTF. The CDR3 DNA sequence: TGTGCCAGCAGCAGCACCGGGACAGGGGGCACGCGCTACACCTTC. The genes are TRBV6-6 and TRBJ1-2; 12 bases agree with TRBD1. The V gene's germline CDR1 is MNHNY and CDR2 SVGAGI (reference sequence). The CDR3 is made up of 15 amino acids. J gave up 9 bases and V 6 bases, and 11 bases lay outside the gene matches.

The chain links TRBV3-1 (or the pseudogene TRBV3-2) to TRBJ1-5, with D possibly TRBD1 on 5 matching bases. With 0 bases removed from V and 7 bases from J, the gap between germline ends came to 7 bases. CDR1 is LGHDT, CDR2 YNNKEL, per germline (reference sequence). The CDR3 totals 13 residues. The CDR3 bases are TGTGCCAGCAGCCAAGAGAGGGGCCAGCCCCAGCATTTT. Its translation is CASSQERGQPQHF.

The rearrangement uses TRBV2 and TRBJ2-1; maybe TRBD1 (5 bases). The CDR3 runs to 13 residues. The V gene's germline CDR1 is SNHLY and CDR2 FYNNEI. V was shortened by 1 base and J by 10 bases, with 11 bases between the two germline ends. The CDR3 sequence: CASSEGRGGEQFF. The CDR3 bases are TGTGCCAGCAGTGAAGGTAGGGGTGGCGAGCAGTTCTTC. Complete variable domain (other parts from reference TRBV2 and TRBJ2-1): EPEVTQTPSHQVTQMGQEVILRCVPISNHLYFYWYRQILGQKVEFLVSFYNNEISEKSEIFDDQFSVERPDGSNFTLKIRSTKLEDSAMYFCASSEGRGGEQFFGPGTRLTVL.

The chain is built from TRBV5-1 and TRBJ1-4; TRBD1 matches 7 bases. The CDR3 is made up of 15 amino acids. Germline V lookup: CDR1 SGHRS, CDR2 YFSETQ. The ends lost 4 bases at V and 5 bases at J; junction bases unmatched: 8. The CDR3 bases are TGCGCCAGCAGCCCGGCCGGGACAGTCAATGAAAAACTGTTTTTT. This encodes CASSPAGTVNEKLFF. Supplemented by reference TRBV5-1 and TRBJ1-4, the full variable domain reads KAGVTQTPRYLIKTRGQQVTLSCSPISGHRSVSWYQQTPGQGLQFLFEYFSETQRNKGNFPGRFSGRQFSNSRSEMNVSTLELGDSALYLCASSPAGTVNEKLFFGSGTQLSVL.

The chain joins TRBV24-1 to TRBJ2-1, with a tentative D call TRBD2 (7 bases). Germline loops: CDR1 KGHDR, CDR2 SFDVKD. This CDR3 comprises 16 residues. V gave up 10 bases and J gave up 7 bases, with 25 bases separating them. This CDR3 reads CATTGTRGAPPNEQFF. CDR3 sequence (DNA): TGTGCCACAACAGGCACCCGGGGGGCGCCCCCGAATGAGCAGTTCTTC.

The V gene is TRBV2, the J gene TRBJ2-2; D unresolved. Trimming removed 6 bases at V and 2 bases at J, with 13 bases between. CDR1 is SNHLY and CDR2 is FYNNEI in the germline V gene. CDR3 length equals 15 residues. CDR3 loop: CASSGPIRNTGELFF. CDR3 nucleotides: TGTGCCAGCAGCGGACCGATCAGAAACACCGGGGAGCTGTTTTTT. The variable domain in full, completed from reference TRBV2 and TRBJ2-2, reads EPEVTQTPSHQVTQMGQEVILRCVPISNHLYFYWYRQILGQKVEFLVSFYNNEISEKSEIFDDQFSVERPDGSNFTLKIRSTKLEDSAMYFCASSGPIRNTGELFFGEGSRLTVL.

This clone has more than one count but fewer than ten. This chain joins TRBV5-8 and TRBJ2-5; no definite D call. The germline gives CDR1 SGHTS, CDR2 YDEGEE. This CDR3 has 11 amino acids. With 2 bases removed from V and 9 bases from J, the gap between germline ends came to 8 bases. In DNA, the CDR3 is TGTGCCAGCAGCTTAGGAGTCCCCCAGTACTTC. It is translated as CASSLGVPQYF.

To note about this clone: Other DNA variants within this sample encode the same CDR3. The rearrangement joins TRBV19 to TRBJ1-1; 7 bases map to TRBD1. The CDR3 runs to 13 residues. Germline loops: CDR1 LNHDA, CDR2 SQIVND (reference sequence). The trim removed 2 bases at V and 5 bases at J, leaving 2 bases unmatched. As DNA, the CDR3 is TGTGCCAGTAGTATATCGGACAGGACTGAAGCTTTCTTT. Protein product: CASSISDRTEAFF.

The chain carries TRBV7-2 and TRBJ1-3, with D perhaps TRBD1 (6 bases). This CDR3 comprises 15 residues. Germline V gives CDR1 SGHTA, CDR2 FQGNSA. V was shortened by 5 bases and J by 0 bases, with 11 bases between the two germline ends. CDR3 coding DNA: TGTGCCAGCAGCCTGGACAGAGCCTCTGGAAACACCATATATTTT. Translation gives CASSLDRASGNTIYF.

The CDR3: CATSDTGGLKAFF. In nucleotides, the CDR3 is TGTGCCACCAGTGACACCGGAGGGCTCAAAGCTTTCTTT. The chain joins TRBV24-1 to TRBJ1-1, with D uncertain. The CDR3 extends over 13 amino acids. Trimming took 4 bases from V and 9 from J, leaving 14 bases between them. Germline V gives CDR1 KGHDR, CDR2 SFDVKD.

The chain uses TRBV7-2 and TRBJ1-2, with TRBD1 matching over 8 bases. Germline lookup yields CDR1 SGHTA and CDR2 FQGNSA. This CDR3 region has 12 residues. J was trimmed by 14 bases and V by 1 base; bases with no gene match: 6. CDR3 sequence: CASSLVADRATF. The DNA for the CDR3 is TGTGCCAGCAGCTTAGTAGCGGACAGGGCGACCTTC.

This rearrangement joins TRBV9 to TRBJ2-3; the match to TRBD2 covers 7 bases. CDR3 length: 17 amino acids. Germline V gene lookup returns CDR1 SGDLS and CDR2 YYNGEE. The ends lost 4 bases at V and 1 base at J; junction bases unmatched: 12. The CDR3 loop is CASSFRGDTDGTDTQYF. In DNA form, the CDR3 reads TGTGCCAGCAGCTTTCGGGGGGATACGGACGGCACAGATACGCAGTATTTT.

The gene calls are TRBV5-1 and TRBJ1-1, with D hard to call. The germline V gene has CDR1 SGHRS and CDR2 YFSETQ. V gave up 4 bases and J gave up 7 bases, with 14 bases separating them. CDR3 size: 13 residues. The CDR3 region is CASSPTLRDEAFF. CDR3 DNA: TGCGCCAGCAGCCCCACCTTGAGGGATGAAGCTTTCTTT.

This chain uses TRBV10-3 with TRBJ2-4, with 9 bases lining up with TRBD1. The germline gives CDR1 ENHRY, CDR2 SYGVKD. V shed 4 bases and J 0 bases; nucleotides not matched to a gene: 10. The CDR3 covers 18 residues. CDR3: CAISVGTGIIGAKNIQYF. CDR3 bases: TGTGCCATCAGTGTTGGGACAGGGATAATCGGAGCCAAAAACATTCAGTACTTC.

The chain joins TRBV19 to TRBJ2-4, with 16 bases matching TRBD2. Germline values: CDR1 LNHDA, CDR2 SQIVND (reference sequence). CDR3 length: 18 residues. Losses at the gene ends were 5 bases for V and 1 base for J; bases not matched to a gene: 5. The CDR3 nucleotides are TGTGCCAGTAGTCCAGGGACTAGCGGGGGGGCGGCCAAAAACATTCAGTACTTC. It translates to CASSPGTSGGAAKNIQYF.

The chain couples TRBV19 to TRBJ2-1; tentative D call: TRBD1 (7 bases). Germline loops: CDR1 LNHDA, CDR2 SQIVND (reference sequence). V lost 6 bases and J 5 bases, leaving 14 bases between the germline ends. The CDR3 sequence is 14 residues long. The CDR3 DNA follows: TGTGCCAGTAGCGGAGGGGGCGTTAACAATGAGCAGTTCTTC. This sequence encodes CASSGGGVNNEQFF.

The V gene is TRBV7-9, the J gene TRBJ2-1, with 9 positions matching TRBD1. V lost 4 bases and J lost 7; bases outside the gene matches: 14. Germline CDR1 and CDR2: SEHNR and FQNEAQ (reference sequence). This CDR3 is built from 17 residues. CDR3 DNA sequence: TGTGCCAGCAGCTATCCCTCGGACAGGGGATATAGGAATGAGCAGTTCTTC. This translates into CASSYPSDRGYRNEQFF.

The chain couples TRBV6-5 to TRBJ2-4, with 7 bases that match TRBD1. The V gene end was trimmed by 6 bases and the J gene end by 5 bases; junction bases not matched to a gene: 10. This CDR3 has 15 residues. The germline gives CDR1 MNHEY, CDR2 SVGAGI. The CDR3 loop is CASSIYDRVQNIQYF. CDR3 DNA: TGTGCCAGCAGCATTTATGACAGGGTGCAAAACATTCAGTACTTC.

This clone was seen a handful of times. The V call is TRBV30, the J call TRBJ1-1; 10 bases map to TRBD1. V shed 5 bases and J 1 base; nucleotides not matched to a gene: 7. The CDR3 length is 15 residues. In germline, CDR1 is GTSNPN, CDR2 SVGIG (reference sequence). CDR3 sequence: CAWEGQGLENTEAFF. DNA of the CDR3: TGTGCCTGGGAGGGACAGGGGCTCGAGAACACTGAAGCTTTCTTT.

The rearrangement links TRBV18 to TRBJ1-2; no reliable D call. This CDR3 contains 12 residues. V was clipped by 6 bases and J by 1 base, with 6 bases between them. Germline V gene lookup returns CDR1 KGHSH and CDR2 LQKENI. CDR3 DNA: TGTGCCAGCTCGTCCGGTAACTATGGCTACACCTTC. It yields the protein CASSSGNYGYTF.

The chain is built from TRBV24-1 and TRBJ2-1; 10 bases line up with TRBD2. The V segment lost 6 bases and the J segment 6 bases; nucleotides outside the gene matches: 4. The CDR3 has 14 residues. Germline lookup yields CDR1 KGHDR and CDR2 SFDVKD. The CDR3, as DNA: TGTGCCACCAGTTGGTCTAGCGGGGGCAATGAGCAGTTCTTC. It specifies CATSWSSGGNEQFF.